Following are 7 T cell receptor beta chains from one sample sequenced in a study of cytomegalovirus exposure and HLA in healthy donors. Primers included in the PCR were 60 Vbeta and 13 Jbeta primers. Clones were sequenced by immunoSEQ multiplex PCR, and TCRdb holds only the in-frame ones, with some missing. Here the sample spans 160,000 or so clones, roughly 65% being singletons. Sample: PBMCs. The source of these receptors is a man between 18 and 29 years old in good health and CMV-seropositive.

This rearrangement joins TRBV19 to TRBJ2-3; perhaps TRBD2 as D (6 bases). V was cut by 5 bases and J by 0 bases, with 15 bases left in between. The CDR3 spans 16 residues. Germline values: CDR1 LNHDA, CDR2 SQIVND (reference sequence). In DNA form, the CDR3 reads TGTGCCAGTAGTTGGGGAGGAGACCTCAGCACAGATACGCAGTATTTT. As protein: CASSWGGDLSTDTQYF.

The rearrangement uses TRBV28 and TRBJ2-1; 10 bases agree with TRBD2. With V trimmed by 6 bases and J by 9 bases, 11 bases remained unmatched. From germline, CDR1 is MDHEN and CDR2 SYDVKM. CDR3 length equals 15 residues. CDR3 DNA: TGTGCCAGCAGGGGGAGAGCGGGGGGGCCGCCTGAGCAGTTCTTC. It codes for CASRGRAGGPPEQFF. Filled out from reference TRBV28 and TRBJ2-1, the complete variable domain reads DVKVTQSSRYLVKRTGEKVFLECVQDMDHENMFWYRQDPGLGLRLIYFSYDVKMKEKGDIPEGYSVSREKKERFSLILESASTNQTSMYLCASRGRAGGPPEQFFGPGTRLTVL.

This clone was seen a few times. V and J are TRBV4-2 and TRBJ2-1, with 8 bases matching TRBD2. This CDR3 has 15 residues. Germline CDR1 and CDR2: LGHNA and YNFKEQ. Trimming cost V 2 bases and J 7 bases; bases outside gene matches: 7. For the CDR3, the DNA is TGTGCCAGCAGCCAACCGGGGACTAGTTCGAATGAGCAGTTCTTC. It translates to CASSQPGTSSNEQFF.

The chain uses TRBV5-1 and TRBJ1-3; the D is unclear. Germline-derived CDR1 and CDR2 are SGHRS and YFSETQ. This CDR3 has 14 residues. Trimming took off 0 bases at V and 8 bases at J, with 12 bases between the two ends. CDR3 sequence reads: CASSLEMAGDTIYF. CDR3 DNA: TGCGCCAGCAGCTTGGAGATGGCGGGAGACACCATATATTTT. The full variable domain, rest sourced from reference TRBV5-1 and TRBJ1-3, is KAGVTQTPRYLIKTRGQQVTLSCSPISGHRSVSWYQQTPGQGLQFLFEYFSETQRNKGNFPGRFSGRQFSNSRSEMNVSTLELGDSALYLCASSLEMAGDTIYFGEGSWLTVV.

This rearrangement joins TRBV4-2 to TRBJ2-3, with 10 bases identical to TRBD2. Germline values: CDR1 LGHNA, CDR2 YNFKEQ. The CDR3 is made up of 18 amino acids. The trim removed 1 base at V and 0 bases at J, leaving 7 bases unmatched. The CDR3 here is CASSQVNSGGPSTDTQYF. The CDR3 DNA sequence: TGTGCCAGCAGCCAAGTCAATAGCGGGGGGCCAAGCACAGATACGCAGTATTTT.

The chain joins TRBV2 to TRBJ2-1; 8 positions agree with TRBD2. V was pared by 8 bases and J by 2 bases, with 5 bases of the junction left unmatched. Germline CDR1 reads SNHLY; CDR2 reads FYNNEI. The CDR3 has 14 residues. CDR3 residues: CASRGGITYNEQFF. DNA for the CDR3: TGTGCCAGCCGGGGGGGTATTACCTACAATGAGCAGTTCTTC.

The J gene is TRBJ1-1, the V gene TRBV6-5; tentative D call: TRBD1 (6 bases). The V end lost 4 bases, the J end lost 8 bases, and 14 bases lay between the germline ends. Germline CDR1 is MNHEY and CDR2 is SVGAGI. The CDR3 consists of 13 residues. The CDR3 DNA follows: TGTGCCAGCAGTTCTCTCGGACAGAGCGAAGCTTTCTTT. This translates into CASSSLGQSEAFF.